What follows are 26 T cell receptor beta chains derived from one specimen sequenced in a study of follicular helper T cells after annual influenza vaccination. Sequenced by immunoSEQ multiplex PCR; TCRdb stores in-frame clones only, minus some. The table shows about 10,000 clones, with roughly 80% occurring only once. Time point of the sample: 2014-2015 season, 7 days after vaccination. Sequenced here: CXCR5+ CD38- circulating T follicular helper cells from blood, sampled 7 days after influenza vaccination. Subset indicated: circulating Tfh, non-naive CD4+CXCR5+PD-1+ (ICOS+CD38+ or ICOS-CD38-). The origin of the receptors is an adult who received the influenza vaccine.

The chain is built from TRBV5-4 and TRBJ2-2, with 7 bases fitting TRBD2. With V trimmed by 4 bases and J by 4 bases, 10 bases remained unmatched. This CDR3 has 16 amino acids. Germline CDR1 reads SGHNT; CDR2 reads YYREEE (reference sequence). CDR3 residues: CASSPGGRTSTGELFF. Here the CDR3 DNA reads TGTGCCAGCAGCCCGGGAGGCAGAACGTCCACCGGGGAGCTGTTTTTT.

This chain joins TRBV28 and TRBJ2-2; D possibly corresponds to TRBD2 (5 bases). V lost 7 bases and J 6 bases, leaving 12 bases between the germline ends. Germline V lookup: CDR1 MDHEN, CDR2 SYDVKM. The CDR3 is 13 amino acids. CDR3 DNA sequence: TGTGCCAGCACGGACGGGAATCCCGGGGAGCTGTTTTTT. Protein product: CASTDGNPGELFF.

V usage is TRBV10-3 and J usage is TRBJ2-5; 10 bases are shared with TRBD2. The CDR3 has 12 residues. Unmatched junction bases numbered 3, after V lost 6 bases and J lost 8 bases. The germline V gene encodes CDR1 ENHRY and CDR2 SYGVKD. The DNA for the CDR3 is TGTGCCATCAGCCTAGCGGGAGACACCCAGTACTTC. This sequence encodes CAISLAGDTQYF.

The chain couples TRBV27 to TRBJ2-1; TRBD1 aligns across 12 bases. J gave up 5 bases and V 5 bases, and 7 bases lay outside the gene matches. Germline CDR1 reads MNHEY; CDR2 reads SMNVEV (reference sequence). The CDR3 consists of 16 residues. The chain's CDR3 is CASSLRGTGGHNEQFF. The CDR3 nucleotides read TGTGCCAGCAGTCTCCGAGGGACAGGGGGCCACAATGAGCAGTTCTTC.

J is TRBJ1-1 and V is TRBV19, with 8 bases matching TRBD1. The CDR3 spans 14 residues. Germline V CDR1 and CDR2: LNHDA, SQIVND (reference sequence). V was pared by 4 bases and J by 6 bases, with 7 bases of the junction left unmatched. DNA for the CDR3: TGTGCCAGTAGTAAAACAGGGGGACGGCCTGAAGCTTTCTTT. It yields the protein CASSKTGGRPEAFF.

The rearrangement uses TRBV4-3 and TRBJ2-4; 7 bases are shared with TRBD1. V lost 2 bases and J lost 3; bases outside the gene matches: 10. Germline CDR1 is LGHNA and CDR2 is YSLEER. CDR3 length equals 17 residues. CDR3 in DNA: TGCGCCAGCAGCCAAACTACTGCCGGGACAGTCAAAAACATTCAGTACTTC. Translated, it gives CASSQTTAGTVKNIQYF.

V gene TRBV28 combines with J gene TRBJ2-7; a weak D match, TRBD2 (5 bases). Trimming cost V 2 bases and J 5 bases, with 10 bases left between them. In germline, CDR1 is MDHEN, CDR2 SYDVKM. The CDR3 is made up of 13 amino acids. CDR3: CASSLEGQHEQYF. Written as DNA, the CDR3 is TGTGCCAGCAGTTTAGAGGGTCAACACGAGCAGTACTTC. Filled out from reference TRBV28 and TRBJ2-7, the complete variable domain reads DVKVTQSSRYLVKRTGEKVFLECVQDMDHENMFWYRQDPGLGLRLIYFSYDVKMKEKGDIPEGYSVSREKKERFSLILESASTNQTSMYLCASSLEGQHEQYFGPGTRLTVT.

This clone was recorded only once. The chain has TRBV29-1 and TRBJ2-1, with 14 bases aligning to TRBD2. Germline assignment: CDR1 SQVTM and CDR2 ANQGSEA. The trim removed 7 bases at V and 9 bases at J, leaving 14 bases unmatched. The CDR3 runs to 16 residues. The CDR3 DNA follows: TGCAGCGGCCATACCGGGGGACTAGCGGGAGCGAGTGAGCAGTTCTTC. The encoded protein is CSGHTGGLAGASEQFF.

The chain has TRBV7-8 and TRBJ2-6; the D gene is possibly TRBD2 (6 bases). V lost 5 bases and J lost 0, with 14 bases in between. The length of the CDR3 is 17 residues. The germline V gene has CDR1 SGHVS and CDR2 FQNEAQ. The CDR3 region is CASSPRGRNSGANVLTF. CDR3 DNA sequence: TGTGCCAGCAGCCCCCGAGGGAGGAACTCTGGGGCCAACGTCCTGACTTTC. The full variable domain, rest sourced from reference TRBV7-8 and TRBJ2-6, is GAGVSQSPRYKVAKRGQDVALRCDPISGHVSLFWYQQALGQGPEFLTYFQNEAQLDKSGLPSDRFFAERPEGSVSTLKIQRTQQEDSAVYLCASSPRGRNSGANVLTFGAGSRLTVL.

The chain has TRBV7-2 and TRBJ2-2; D unresolved. Looked up from germline, CDR1 is SGHTA and CDR2 is FQGNSA. This CDR3 is 13 amino acids long. With 5 bases removed from V and 2 bases from J, the gap between germline ends came to 6 bases. The CDR3 sequence is CASSPSNTGELFF. The DNA of the CDR3 is TGTGCCAGCAGCCCTTCTAACACCGGGGAGCTGTTTTTT.

The rearrangement uses TRBV2 and TRBJ2-2; 8 positions match TRBD2. The CDR3 runs to 14 residues. V lost 7 bases and J lost 6; bases outside the gene matches: 7. CDR1 is SNHLY and CDR2 is FYNNEI in the germline V gene. CDR3 protein: CASKREGGPGELFF. For the CDR3, the DNA is TGTGCCAGCAAACGGGAGGGAGGGCCCGGGGAGCTGTTTTTT.

The rearrangement joins TRBV29-1 to TRBJ1-1; D uncertain. This CDR3 is built from 12 residues. Looked up from germline, CDR1 is SQVTM and CDR2 is ANQGSEA. Trimming took off 5 bases at V and 4 bases at J, with 11 bases between the two ends. The CDR3 spells CSVRRPRTEAFF. The CDR3 DNA follows: TGCAGCGTTCGGAGGCCCCGCACTGAAGCTTTCTTT.

The CDR3 sequence: CASSQDWNTEAFF. As DNA, the CDR3 is TGTGCCAGCAGCCAAGACTGGAACACTGAAGCTTTCTTT. V gene TRBV14 combines with J gene TRBJ1-1, with D hard to call. Germline CDR1 SGHDN, CDR2 FVKESK. The length of the CDR3 is 13 residues. Between the trimmed V and J ends, which lost 0 bases and 1 base, there was a span of 3 bases.

V is TRBV5-5 and J is TRBJ2-1, with D possibly TRBD2 on 5 matching bases. The germline V and J ends were trimmed by 4 bases and 0 bases, with 14 bases remaining between them. The CDR3 spans 16 residues. Looked up from germline, CDR1 is SGHKS and CDR2 is YYEKEE (reference sequence). CDR3 protein: CASSRGGSSSYNEQFF. The CDR3 DNA reads as TGTGCCAGCAGCCGTGGAGGTAGCAGCTCCTACAATGAGCAGTTCTTC.

This chain links TRBV18 with TRBJ1-2; 10 nucleotides line up with TRBD1. Looked up from germline, CDR1 is KGHSH and CDR2 is LQKENI. The CDR3 totals 16 residues. V dropped 3 bases and J dropped 1; count of bases not matched to a gene: 5. The CDR3 DNA is TGTGCCAGCTCACCGGCGGGACAGGGGTATAACTATGGCTACACCTTC. Translated, it gives CASSPAGQGYNYGYTF.

The V gene is TRBV5-5, the J gene TRBJ2-1; 9 bases are a match to TRBD1. The J segment lost 3 bases and the V segment lost 4 bases, leaving 5 bases of the junction unmatched. This CDR3 is 15 amino acids long. Germline CDR1 is SGHKS and CDR2 is YYEKEE (reference sequence). CDR3 in DNA: TGTGCCAGCAGCATCCCGGGACAGGGCTACAATGAGCAGTTCTTC. Protein: CASSIPGQGYNEQFF.

This clone has just a few counts. J is TRBJ1-1 and V is TRBV5-1; D possibly corresponds to TRBD1 (6 bases). Germline CDR1 and CDR2: SGHRS and YFSETQ. V was pared by 4 bases and J by 0 bases, with 19 bases between. CDR3 size: 17 residues. The DNA for the CDR3 is TGCGCCAGCAGCCCGAGGGGGGCGGGTGGAATGAACACTGAAGCTTTCTTT. Encoded protein: CASSPRGAGGMNTEAFF.

This sequence joins TRBV6-5 and TRBJ1-2; 7 nucleotides line up with TRBD1. The V gene's germline CDR1 is MNHEY and CDR2 SVGAGI. The CDR3 length is 12 residues. With 5 bases clipped from V and 14 bases from J, the junction kept 11 bases outside the gene matches. CDR3 sequence: CASSGAGTARTF. The CDR3 DNA is TGTGCCAGCAGTGGAGCCGGGACAGCGAGGACCTTC.

The rearrangement joins TRBV19 to TRBJ1-4; possible D gene TRBD1, 6 bases. Germline V gene sequence: CDR1 LNHDA, CDR2 SQIVND (reference sequence). The CDR3 runs 16 residues. Trimming left V 4 bases short and J 3 bases short, with 15 bases between. In DNA, the CDR3 is TGTGCCAGTAGTAACGGGCCAGGGGCCCCTAATGAAAAACTGTTTTTT. It encodes CASSNGPGAPNEKLFF.

The CDR3 DNA sequence: TGTGCCACCAGCAGAGATCGGAGCCCCTCACGAGATACGCAGTATTTT. Encoded protein: CATSRDRSPSRDTQYF. V usage is TRBV15 and J usage is TRBJ2-3, with D uncertain. This CDR3 is built from 16 residues. Trimming left V 0 bases short and J 5 bases short, with 15 bases between. In germline, CDR1 is LNHNV, CDR2 YYDKDF (reference sequence).

The V gene is TRBV11-1, the J gene TRBJ1-2; possible D gene TRBD1, 5 bases. From germline, CDR1 is SGHAT and CDR2 FQDESV (reference sequence). CDR3 length: 15 residues. Trimming removed 5 bases at V and 1 base at J, with 14 bases between. The CDR3 loop is CASSQTETVNYGYTF. CDR3 nucleotides: TGTGCCAGCAGCCAGACTGAGACAGTTAACTATGGCTACACCTTC. Together with reference TRBV11-1 and TRBJ1-2, the CDR3 gives the full variable domain: EAEVAQSPRYKITEKSQAVAFWCDPISGHATLYWYRQILGQGPELLVQFQDESVVDDSQLPKDRFSAERLKGVDSTLKIQPAELGDSAMYLCASSQTETVNYGYTFGSGTRLTVV.

The chain links TRBV4-3 to TRBJ2-1; TRBD2 matches at 7 bases. With V trimmed by 0 bases and J by 6 bases, 11 bases remained unmatched. The germline CDR1 and CDR2 sequences are LGHNA and YSLEER. The CDR3 runs 17 residues. CDR3 bases: TGCGCCAGCAGCCAAGATATCGGCGGGAGATCTGGCAATGAGCAGTTCTTC. Amino acid sequence: CASSQDIGGRSGNEQFF.

The chain carries TRBV4-3 and TRBJ2-1; D tentatively reads TRBD1 or TRBD2 (5 bases each). With 3 bases removed from V and 0 bases from J, the gap between germline ends came to 24 bases. This CDR3 has 20 residues. Germline V gene sequence: CDR1 LGHNA, CDR2 YSLEER. CDR3 amino acids: CASSQDGTTGTVSSYNEQFF. The CDR3, as DNA: TGCGCCAGCAGCCAGGACGGCACCACTGGGACGGTGAGCTCCTACAATGAGCAGTTCTTC.

The rearrangement links TRBV5-1 to TRBJ2-6; 9 bases match TRBD1. V trimming: 4 bases; J trimming: 3 bases; junction bases outside the gene matches: 5. The CDR3 has 16 residues. The germline V gene has CDR1 SGHRS and CDR2 YFSETQ. The CDR3 sequence: CASSGQGRRGANVLTF. CDR3 coding DNA: TGCGCCAGCAGCGGACAGGGGAGGCGTGGGGCCAACGTCCTGACTTTC. The full variable domain, its missing parts supplied by reference TRBV5-1 and TRBJ2-6, is KAGVTQTPRYLIKTRGQQVTLSCSPISGHRSVSWYQQTPGQGLQFLFEYFSETQRNKGNFPGRFSGRQFSNSRSEMNVSTLELGDSALYLCASSGQGRRGANVLTFGAGSRLTVL.

The sample holds a few counts of this clone. The genes are TRBV6-5 and TRBJ1-5; no firm D call. The CDR3 contains 15 residues. V was shortened by 2 bases and J by 0 bases, with 8 bases between the two germline ends. Germline CDR1 is MNHEY and CDR2 is SVGAGI. Here the CDR3 DNA reads TGTGCCAGCAGTTACCCCAGATTTAGCAATCAGCCCCAGCATTTT. Protein: CASSYPRFSNQPQHF.

The chain is built from TRBV28 and TRBJ2-3; D is uncertain. The CDR3 loop spans 15 amino acids. Germline V gene sequence: CDR1 MDHEN, CDR2 SYDVKM. V gave up 3 bases and J gave up 7 bases, with 17 bases separating them. The chain's CDR3 is CASSFNPLYENTQYF. The CDR3 DNA is TGTGCCAGCAGTTTTAACCCCTTGTACGAGAATACGCAGTATTTT.